Shown below are 30 T cell receptor beta chains from a single sample sequenced in a study of T cell changes during pregnancy in multiple sclerosis. The table came from immunoSEQ multiplex PCR; TCRdb's copy has only in-frame clones and leaves some out. The sample includes about 40,000 clones, approximately 88% of them seen just once. The material sequenced was peripheral blood, taken in the first trimester of pregnancy. The origin of the receptors is a female donor in good health, enrolled as a control in a pregnancy study.

V and J are TRBV27 and TRBJ2-1; no definite D call. From germline, CDR1 is MNHEY and CDR2 SMNVEV (reference sequence). The CDR3 runs to 18 residues. Trimming removed 2 bases at V and 0 bases at J, with 17 bases between. CDR3 sequence (DNA): TGTGCCAGCAGTTTACGAAAAAAGACAAGCCGCTCCTACAATGAGCAGTTCTTC. Encoded protein: CASSLRKKTSRSYNEQFF.

The rearrangement uses TRBV27 and TRBJ1-1; 7 bases match TRBD1. The V gene's germline CDR1 is MNHEY and CDR2 SMNVEV (reference sequence). The CDR3 runs 14 residues. Trimming removed 6 bases from V and 4 bases from J; junction bases left unmatched: 8. CDR3 bases: TGTGCCAGCAGAAAAGACAGGGTGAGCACTGAAGCTTTCTTT. The encoded protein is CASRKDRVSTEAFF.

V is TRBV29-1 and J is TRBJ2-5; TRBD2 agrees at 9 bases. Germline V gene lookup returns CDR1 SQVTM and CDR2 ANQGSEA. Trimming took 7 bases from V and 4 from J; bases not matched to a gene: 7. The CDR3 spans 13 residues. The CDR3 coding sequence is TGCAGCGCCCGAGGCGGGGGGGGAGAGACCCAGTACTTC. It yields the protein CSARGGGGETQYF.

Turning to this clone: In the same sample, other DNA sequences code for this CDR3. The rearrangement joins TRBV5-1 to TRBJ2-7; TRBD2 might be the D (6 bases). V lost 1 base to trimming and J lost 2 bases, with 7 bases between them. Germline assignment: CDR1 SGHRS and CDR2 YFSETQ. This CDR3 comprises 13 residues. DNA for the CDR3: TGCGCCAGCAGCTTGAGCGGGCCCTACGAGCAGTACTTC. This encodes CASSLSGPYEQYF.

This sequence joins TRBV29-1 and TRBJ2-1, with TRBD1 matching over 9 bases. Trimming removed 3 bases from V and 7 bases from J; junction bases left unmatched: 10. The CDR3 is 15 amino acids. Germline CDR1 and CDR2: SQVTM and ANQGSEA. The DNA of the CDR3 is TGCAGCGTTGAGGTTCCGGGACAGGGTTTGAATGAGCAGTTCTTC. Protein product: CSVEVPGQGLNEQFF.

This chain connects TRBV7-8 to TRBJ2-3; 7 bases match TRBD1. V shed 3 bases, J shed 2 bases, and the junction held 8 bases outside the gene matches. Germline V gene data show CDR1 as SGHVS and CDR2 as FQNEAQ. CDR3 length: 16 amino acids. Written as DNA, the CDR3 is TGTGCCAGCAGCTTTTTTTCCGGGACAGCCACAGATACGCAGTATTTT. Protein: CASSFFSGTATDTQYF.

The genes are TRBV6-6 and TRBJ1-1; 7 bases agree with TRBD1. The CDR3 covers 12 residues. In germline, CDR1 is MNHNY, CDR2 SVGAGI (reference sequence). With 6 bases clipped from V and 9 bases from J, the junction kept 7 bases outside the gene matches. In DNA, the CDR3 is TGTGCCAGCAGCCTTGGGACAGCCCAAGCTTTCTTT. It specifies CASSLGTAQAFF.

The chain has TRBV9 and TRBJ2-7; a possible D gene is TRBD1 (6 bases). The germline gives CDR1 SGDLS, CDR2 YYNGEE. The CDR3 covers 15 residues. V lost 0 bases and J lost 1, with 11 bases in between. The CDR3 here is CASSVGGTPSYEQYF. As DNA, the CDR3 is TGTGCCAGCAGCGTAGGGGGGACACCTTCCTACGAGCAGTACTTC.

The table lists this clone with a count of one. The chain recombines TRBV13 with TRBJ2-7, with 7 bases matching TRBD2. Germline assignment: CDR1 PRHDT and CDR2 FYEKMQ (reference sequence). This CDR3 is built from 16 residues. Losses at the gene ends were 5 bases for V and 3 bases for J; bases not matched to a gene: 13. CDR3 nucleotides: TGTGCCAGCAGCACTCGGTCGGGAGGCCTGAACTACGAGCAGTACTTC. Its translation is CASSTRSGGLNYEQYF.

This clone was detected only once. The J gene is TRBJ2-1, the V gene TRBV28, with D tentatively TRBD2 (5 bases). Germline V gene lookup returns CDR1 MDHEN and CDR2 SYDVKM. Trimming pared 8 bases from V and 12 bases from J, leaving 26 bases between. There are 15 residues in the CDR3. CDR3 residues: CASSSLEDLYRRQFF. DNA for the CDR3: TGTGCCAGCTCCAGTCTGGAGGACCTTTATCGCAGGCAGTTCTTC.

The chain is built from TRBV5-6 and TRBJ2-7, with 10 bases matching TRBD2. With V trimmed by 1 base and J by 6 bases, 10 bases remained unmatched. The length of the CDR3 is 16 residues. In germline, CDR1 is SGHDT, CDR2 YYEEEE. The CDR3, as DNA: TGTGCCAGCAGCTTGAGGTCGGCTAGCGGGAGTAGCGAGCAGTACTTC. This codes for CASSLRSASGSSEQYF.

The V and J genes are TRBV7-3 and TRBJ2-1; D is undetermined. Trimming took off 1 base at V and 7 bases at J, with 14 bases between the two ends. The CDR3 runs to 15 residues. The germline gives CDR1 SGHTA, CDR2 FQGTGA. The CDR3, as DNA: TGTGCCAGCAGCTTAAACCCCGTTAGAGGTAATGAGCAGTTCTTC. This sequence encodes CASSLNPVRGNEQFF.

This chain connects TRBV6-4 to TRBJ2-7; D ambiguous. Germline V gene lookup returns CDR1 MRHNA and CDR2 SNTAGT. The CDR3 contains 14 residues. The ends were cut back, 6 bases at V and 3 bases at J, with 15 bases in the middle. The CDR3 protein is CASSEEIGYYEQYF. The DNA of the CDR3 is TGTGCCAGCAGCGAGGAGATAGGATACTACGAGCAGTACTTC.

The CDR3 loop reads CASSIVASGSLEQYF. The CDR3 DNA is TGTGCCAGTAGTATAGTGGCTAGCGGGAGTCTCGAGCAGTACTTC. The chain couples TRBV19 to TRBJ2-7; TRBD2 matches at 10 bases. CDR1 is LNHDA, CDR2 SQIVND, per germline (reference sequence). J lost 6 bases, V lost 1 base, and 6 bases had no gene match. This CDR3 has 15 residues.

The chain combines TRBV11-2 with TRBJ2-1, with TRBD2 matching 7 bases. J was trimmed by 4 bases and V by 4 bases; bases with no gene match: 10. Germline V gene sequence: CDR1 SGHAT, CDR2 FQNNGV. The CDR3 sequence is 16 residues long. CDR3 sequence reads: CASSSLREGRYNEQFF. The CDR3 coding sequence is TGTGCCAGCAGCTCGCTAAGGGAGGGCCGTTACAATGAGCAGTTCTTC.

In its sample, this clone is medium-sized. The genes are TRBV21-1 and TRBJ2-7; the table's D call, TRBD1, was not checked against the DNA. TRBV21-1 is a pseudogene. CDR3 length: 16 amino acids. The CDR3 sequence: CASSPMKGGQGHEQYF. Written as DNA, the CDR3 is TGTGCCAGCAGCCCGATGAAGGGGGGACAGGGCCACGAGCAGTACTTC.

V and J are TRBV4-2 and TRBJ2-1, with 11 bases that match TRBD2. CDR3 length: 18 residues. CDR1 and CDR2 from the germline V gene are LGHNA and YNFKEQ. The V and J ends lost 0 bases and 0 bases, in that order; junction bases with no gene match: 4. CDR3 coding DNA: TGTGCCAGCAGCCAAGATCTAGCGGGGGGAAGCTCCTACAATGAGCAGTTCTTC. Translation: CASSQDLAGGSSYNEQFF.

About this clone: A read error may produce the germline difference seen at one junction end. The rearrangement links TRBV18 to TRBJ1-1, with 11 bases matching TRBD1. Per the germline V gene, CDR1 is KGHSH and CDR2 is LQKENI. The length of the CDR3 is 15 residues. The CDR3 nucleotides are TGTGCCAGCTCCCTTGGACAGGGGGCTTTGTCTGAAACTTTCTTT. It codes for CASSLGQGALSETFF.

The V call is TRBV5-1, the J call TRBJ1-2; 9 nucleotides agree with TRBD1. Germline CDR1 SGHRS, CDR2 YFSETQ. The V segment lost 0 bases and the J segment 6 bases; nucleotides outside the gene matches: 3. The CDR3 runs 14 residues. CDR3 DNA sequence: TGCGCCAGCAGCTTGGCCGGGACAGGGAATGGCTACACCTTC. It yields the protein CASSLAGTGNGYTF.

The chain is built from TRBV4-2 and TRBJ2-1; 14 nucleotides agree with TRBD2. The trim removed 5 bases at V and 8 bases at J, leaving 5 bases unmatched. The CDR3 length is 15 residues. The germline CDR1 and CDR2 sequences are LGHNA and YNFKEQ. The CDR3: CASSEGLAGVDEQFF. Here the CDR3 DNA reads TGTGCCAGCAGCGAGGGACTAGCGGGAGTCGATGAGCAGTTCTTC.

The chain couples TRBV5-5 to TRBJ2-2; D perhaps matches TRBD2 (5 bases). V was clipped by 1 base and J by 3 bases, with 13 bases between them. The CDR3 is 16 residues long. Germline V gene sequence: CDR1 SGHKS, CDR2 YYEKEE (reference sequence). The chain's CDR3 is CASSLLVGRDTGELFF. The CDR3, as DNA: TGTGCCAGCAGCTTGTTAGTAGGGCGGGACACCGGGGAGCTGTTTTTT.

Here the CDR3 DNA reads TGTGCCAGCAGGACAGGGGTGAAGCCCCAGCATTTT. It translates to CASRTGVKPQHF. The gene calls are TRBV6-5 and TRBJ1-5; 8 bases are shared with TRBD1. CDR1 is MNHEY and CDR2 is SVGAGI in the germline V gene. The trim removed 6 bases at V and 8 bases at J, leaving 3 bases unmatched. This CDR3 spans 12 amino acids.

This chain links TRBV9 with TRBJ2-7, with 11 bases identical to TRBD2. The CDR3 covers 14 residues. In germline, CDR1 is SGDLS, CDR2 YYNGEE. Trimming at V came to 4 bases and at J to 4 bases, leaving 4 bases not matched to a gene. The DNA of the CDR3 is TGTGCCAGCAGCCGTACTAGCGGGAGTTACGAGCAGTACTTC. Translated, it gives CASSRTSGSYEQYF.

This clone was counted a single time. The chain combines TRBV5-1 with TRBJ1-6, with D maybe TRBD1 (6 bases). CDR1 and CDR2 from the germline V gene are SGHRS and YFSETQ. CDR3 length: 14 residues. Trimming stripped 0 bases from V and 7 bases from J, with 8 bases between. The CDR3 sequence: CASSLAGENSPLHF. Written as DNA, the CDR3 is TGCGCCAGCAGCTTGGCAGGGGAAAATTCACCCCTCCACTTT. Full variable domain (outside the CDR3, taken from reference TRBV5-1 and TRBJ1-6): KAGVTQTPRYLIKTRGQQVTLSCSPISGHRSVSWYQQTPGQGLQFLFEYFSETQRNKGNFPGRFSGRQFSNSRSEMNVSTLELGDSALYLCASSLAGENSPLHFGNGTRLTVT.

The genes are TRBV29-1 and TRBJ2-5; 8 nucleotides match TRBD1. The better agreement between TRBJ2-7 and the DNA end casts doubt on the J call. The CDR3 is 12 amino acids. The germline gives CDR1 SQVTM, CDR2 ANQGSEA. The CDR3 region has the DNA TGCAGCGTTGGACAGGGGCGCGGCGAGCAGTACTTC. It translates to CSVGQGRGEQYF.

The CDR3 DNA sequence: TGTGCCAGCAGCAAAGGCGGGACAGGGTACACCGGGGAGCTGTTTTTT. This translates into CASSKGGTGYTGELFF. The chain recombines TRBV11-2 with TRBJ2-2; 9 nucleotides align to TRBD1. Germline CDR1 and CDR2: SGHAT and FQNNGV. The CDR3 length is 16 residues. Trimming cost V 5 bases and J 3 bases; bases outside gene matches: 7.

This chain uses TRBV15 with TRBJ2-2; 14 nucleotides match TRBD2. The germline V gene has CDR1 LNHNV and CDR2 YYDKDF (reference sequence). V shed 4 bases, J shed 6 bases, and the junction held 22 bases outside the gene matches. The CDR3 runs to 22 residues. CDR3 coding DNA: TGTGCCACCAGCACGCGATCCACGGGACTAGCGGGAGCCTCGTACAGTCCCGGGGAGCTGTTTTTT. Protein sequence: CATSTRSTGLAGASYSPGELFF.

The chain carries TRBV4-1 and TRBJ2-1; D possibly corresponds to TRBD2 (5 bases). V gave up 1 base and J gave up 1 base, with 11 bases separating them. Germline V gene data show CDR1 as MGHRA and CDR2 as YSYEKL. The CDR3 runs 16 residues. The CDR3, as DNA: TGCGCCAGCAGCCAAGTGGACTTAATATCCTACAATGAGCAGTTCTTC. Translating it yields CASSQVDLISYNEQFF.

The chain recombines TRBV6-1 with TRBJ1-1; TRBD1 aligns across 8 bases. The V gene's germline CDR1 is MNHNS and CDR2 SASEGT. V lost 0 bases and J lost 7; bases outside the gene matches: 4. This CDR3 has 14 amino acids. The CDR3 loop is CASSEAGQAIEAFF. The CDR3 DNA follows: TGTGCCAGCAGTGAAGCGGGACAGGCGATTGAAGCTTTCTTT.

About this clone: Relative to the germline gene, one junction end is altered; a read error may explain this. The rearrangement joins TRBV2 to TRBJ1-1, with TRBD1 identical over 7 bases. Germline loops: CDR1 SNHLY, CDR2 FYNNEI. CDR3 length: 15 amino acids. CDR3: CASSEGQGVNTEAFF. The DNA of the CDR3 is TGTGCCAGCAGCGAAGGGCAGGGGGTGAACACTGAAGCTTTCTTT.